The rows below give T cell receptor beta chains drawn from one sample of a study of OX40 agonist ivuxolimab in advanced cancers. The data were produced by immunoSEQ multiplex PCR, yet TCRdb's version contains in-frame clones alone and is incomplete. The table shows about 80,000 clones, with around 94% occurring only once. Specimen: CD4+ or CD8+ T cells sorted from blood, collected in a trial of the OX40 agonist ivuxolimab. All receptors come from an adult with an advanced solid tumor such as melanoma, head and neck, liver or kidney cancer. CDR3s include the opening cysteine and the closing phenylalanine or tryptophan. Each record gives: D gene, clone size, V gene, J gene, CDR3 DNA, CDR3 protein. A D gene is named only where the DNA matches it firmly. Some rows have no size entry. The others give once, few or many, or a class for an expanded clone.

D: -
size: -
V: TRBV2
J: TRBJ2-7
DNA: TGTGCCAGCAGTGAAATCTACGAGCAGTACTTC
CDR3: CASSEIYEQYF

D: -
size: once
V: TRBV4-2
J: TRBJ1-5
DNA: TGTGCCAGCAGCCAAGATTCAGGGGTCCGGCCCCAGCATTTT
CDR3: CASSQDSGVRPQHF

D: TRBD1
size: -
V: TRBV18
J: TRBJ2-5
DNA: TGTGCCAGCTCACTTGGACAGGGGCAAGAGACCCAGTACTTC
CDR3: CASSLGQGQETQYF

D: -
size: -
V: TRBV4-2
J: TRBJ2-7
DNA: TGTGCCAGCAGCCAAGACCTGACAGCAGCCTACGAGCAGTACTTC
CDR3: CASSQDLTAAYEQYF

D: -
size: -
V: TRBV5-4
J: TRBJ2-3
DNA: TGTGCCAGCAGCTTGAGTTTAACTCCATCTAGCACAGATACGCAGTATTTT
CDR3: CASSLSLTPSSTDTQYF

D: -
size: few
V: TRBV6-5
J: TRBJ1-6
DNA: TGTGCCAGCAGGGCACCGGAAGGGAATAATTCACCCCTCCACTTT
CDR3: CASRAPEGNNSPLHF

D: -
size: -
V: TRBV6-5
J: TRBJ2-5
DNA: TGTGCCAGCAGGGATTCAAGGACCCAGTACTTC
CDR3: CASRDSRTQYF

D: -
size: -
V: TRBV11-3
J: TRBJ2-5
DNA: TGTGCCAGCAGCGCCCCCTTTGGTGGGGAGACCCAGTACTTC
CDR3: CASSAPFGGETQYF

D: -
size: -
V: TRBV5-1
J: TRBJ2-3
DNA: TGCGCCAGCAGCTTGGCCCCTCCAGATACGCAGTATTTT
CDR3: CASSLAPPDTQYF

D: TRBD2
size: -
V: TRBV19
J: TRBJ2-4
DNA: TGTGCCAGTAGTAGTAAGGGACTAAAAAACATTCAGTACTTC
CDR3: CASSSKGLKNIQYF

D: TRBD1
size: -
V: TRBV28
J: TRBJ2-1
DNA: TGTGCCAGCAGTTTATTAACAGGGGCTAATAAGCAGTTCTTC
CDR3: CASSLLTGANKQFF

D: TRBD2
size: -
V: TRBV2
J: TRBJ2-7
DNA: TGTGCCAGCAGTGAAGGTCTAGCGGGAGAAGTGCAGTACTTC
CDR3: CASSEGLAGEVQYF

D: -
size: -
V: TRBV28
J: TRBJ1-2
DNA: TGTGCCAGCAGTTTCCCTCTAGGGGGTGGCTACACCTTC
CDR3: CASSFPLGGGYTF

D: TRBD1
size: once
V: TRBV5-1
J: TRBJ2-1
DNA: TGCGCCAGCAGCTTGGGGGACAGGGGAAGGACCTACAATGAGCAGTTCTTC
CDR3: CASSLGDRGRTYNEQFF

D: TRBD2
size: -
V: TRBV6-5
J: TRBJ2-5
DNA: TGTGCCAGCAGTTCCATCAGCGGGGGCCAAGAGACCCAGTACTTC
CDR3: CASSSISGGQETQYF

D: TRBD1
size: once
V: TRBV28
J: TRBJ1-5
DNA: TGTGCCAGCACCCCTCTATGGCCAGCGCAACCGGGACAGGGGTATCAGCCCCAGCATTTT
CDR3: CASTPLWPAQPGQGYQPQHF

D: TRBD1
size: -
V: TRBV5-6
J: TRBJ2-7
DNA: TGTGCCAGCAGCTTAGACAGGGGCGGGCAGTACTTC
CDR3: CASSLDRGGQYF

D: -
size: -
V: TRBV27
J: TRBJ1-3
DNA: TGTGCCAGCAAACCCTCTGCCTCCTCCTCTGGAAACACCATATATTTT
CDR3: CASKPSASSSGNTIYF

D: TRBD1
size: once
V: TRBV11-1
J: TRBJ1-6
DNA: TGTGCCAGCAGCCCACGTCAGGGGGATTCACCCCTCCACTTT
CDR3: CASSPRQGDSPLHF

D: -
size: once
V: TRBV19
J: TRBJ2-5
DNA: TGTGCCAGTAGTAGGAACAGCCAAGAGACCCAGTACTTC
CDR3: CASSRNSQETQYF

D: TRBD2
size: -
V: TRBV7-8
J: TRBJ2-7
DNA: TGTGCCAGCAGCTTAAGACTAGCGGGAGTCTCCTACGAGCAGTACTTC
CDR3: CASSLRLAGVSYEQYF

D: -
size: -
V: TRBV27
J: TRBJ2-5
DNA: TGTGCCAGCAGTCCCGAGAGGTTAAGAGAGACCCAGTACTTC
CDR3: CASSPERLRETQYF

D: TRBD1
size: -
V: TRBV7-2
J: TRBJ2-5
DNA: TGTGCCAGCAGCTTCCGGGCAGGGGGCGAGGAGACCCAGTACTTC
CDR3: CASSFRAGGEETQYF